This entry lists 23 T cell receptor beta chains sequenced from one sample in a study of identical twins. TCRdb processed the 5' RACE reads anew with MiXCR; each CDR3 protein has one entry. The repertoire has approximately 500,000 distinct CDR3 sequences, over 12% of them found once; the top ten carry roughly 0.42%. These data are also associated with another study on yellow fever vaccine responses in identical twins.

Sample: CD4+ T cells sorted from blood. Receptors were obtained from a woman aged 18-30 years in good health.

Only a few counts were recorded for this clonotype. Germline is not matched at one junction end, which may reflect a read error. The chain recombines TRBV20-1 with TRBJ1-2; D perhaps matches TRBD1 (6 bases). The germline CDR1 and CDR2 sequences are DFQATT and SNEGSKA (reference sequence). The CDR3 length is 13 residues. The CDR3 reads CSARRGPVYGYTF. The CDR3, as DNA: TGCAGCGCTAGGCGGGGGCCCGTCTATGGCTACACCTTC.

This clonotype was seen only a few times. The genes are TRBV6-2 or TRBV6-3 and TRBJ2-2; 14 nucleotides match TRBD2. The germline gives CDR1 MNHEY, CDR2 SVGEGT. Trimming cost V 1 base and J 1 base; bases outside gene matches: 14. The CDR3 consists of 22 residues. Written as DNA, the CDR3 is TGTGCCAGCAGTTACTACAAGGGACTAGCGGGGGCGAAAACTCTGAACACCGGGGAGCTGTTTTTT. This translates into CASSYYKGLAGAKTLNTGELFF.

The J gene is TRBJ1-5, the V gene TRBV7-3; D is unresolved. The ends were cut back, 0 bases at V and 6 bases at J, with 15 bases in the middle. CDR1 and CDR2 (germline): SGHTA, FQGTGA. The CDR3 sequence is 16 residues long. The CDR3 DNA sequence: TGTGCCAGCAGCTTAACGATAGGACGGGTCTGTCAGCCCCAGCATTTT. Amino acids: CASSLTIGRVCQPQHF.

The chain combines TRBV12-3 or TRBV12-4 with TRBJ1-4; D might be TRBD1 (5 bases). This CDR3 is built from 13 residues. V dropped 2 bases and J dropped 8 bases, with 9 bases sitting between them. In DNA, the CDR3 is TGTGCCAGCAGTTTACCCCCAGGGGAAAAACTGTTTTTT. This codes for CASSLPPGEKLFF.

This clonotype was observed a handful of times. The genes are TRBV12-3 or TRBV12-4 and TRBJ2-1; TRBD2 might be the D (5 bases). This CDR3 has 11 amino acids. V was clipped by 6 bases and J by 10 bases, with 10 bases between them. The CDR3 DNA reads TGTGCCAGCAGCCGCGAGGGAGAGCAGTTCTTC. Protein product: CASSREGEQFF.

Only a few counts were recorded for this clonotype. The rearrangement joins TRBV20-1 to TRBJ1-1; 7 bases agree with TRBD1. From germline, CDR1 is DFQATT and CDR2 SNEGSKA (reference sequence). The ends lost 3 bases at V and 5 bases at J; junction bases unmatched: 12. The CDR3 is made up of 15 amino acids. The chain's CDR3 is CSASGAGGITTEAFF. CDR3 DNA sequence: TGCAGTGCTAGCGGGGCAGGGGGTATCACGACTGAAGCTTTCTTT.

This clonotype was counted a few times. This sequence joins TRBV11-2 and TRBJ2-3; 8 bases align to TRBD1. The CDR3 extends over 17 amino acids. Looked up from germline, CDR1 is SGHAT and CDR2 is FQNNGV. V lost 5 bases to trimming and J lost 6 bases; unmatched junction nucleotides: 16. The DNA for the CDR3 is TGTGCCAGCAGCCCGATCCAGACAGGGGCGACCTGGGATACGCAGTATTTT. This translates into CASSPIQTGATWDTQYF. The full variable domain, in which reference TRBV11-2 and TRBJ2-3 provide the parts outside the CDR3, is EAGVAQSPRYKIIEKRQSVAFWCNPISGHATLYWYQQILGQGPKLLIQFQNNGVVDDSQLPKDRFSAERLKGVDSTLKIQPAKLEDSAVYLCASSPIQTGATWDTQYFGPGTRLTVL.

This clonotype has just a few counts. The chain links TRBV20-1 to TRBJ1-6; D uncertain. Trimming cost V 4 bases and J 0 bases, with 4 bases left between them. Germline CDR1 reads DFQATT; CDR2 reads SNEGSKA (reference sequence). The CDR3 runs 13 residues. The CDR3 protein is CSATDSYNSPLHF. The CDR3 DNA reads TGCAGTGCTACTGACTCCTATAATTCACCCCTCCACTTT.

This clonotype was found a few times. This rearrangement joins TRBV20-1 to TRBJ2-3; either TRBD1 or TRBD2 may supply D (5 bases each). This CDR3 region has 15 residues. In germline, CDR1 is DFQATT, CDR2 SNEGSKA (reference sequence). V lost 1 base and J lost 0, with 11 bases in between. Here the CDR3 reads CSARGGTTSTDTQYF. As DNA, the CDR3 is TGCAGTGCTAGAGGGGGGACGACTAGCACAGATACGCAGTATTTT.

This clonotype turned up a few times. CDR3 sequence reads: CATDLLAKNIQYF. In nucleotides, the CDR3 is TGTGCCACCGACTTGTTAGCCAAAAACATTCAGTACTTC. The chain links TRBV7-6 to TRBJ2-4; no reliable D call. CDR1 SGHVS and CDR2 FNYEAQ come from the germline V gene. This CDR3 comprises 13 residues. The V end lost 10 bases, the J end lost 0 bases, and 10 bases lay between the germline ends.

There are many counts of this clonotype. The chain has TRBV28 and TRBJ2-1; tentative D call: TRBD2 (6 bases). The CDR3 runs 17 residues. Deletions cut 5 bases from V and 8 bases from J, with 25 bases between. Germline-derived CDR1 and CDR2 are MDHEN and SYDVKM. The CDR3 sequence: CASSIPPLSGSGDEQFF. CDR3 nucleotide sequence: TGTGCCAGCAGTATCCCCCCCTTAAGCGGGTCCGGTGATGAGCAGTTCTTC.

This clonotype was detected only a few times. J is TRBJ2-1 and V is TRBV7-9; D call uncertain. The germline gives CDR1 SEHNR, CDR2 FQNEAQ (reference sequence). The CDR3 length is 12 residues. Trimming cost V 1 base and J 12 bases, with 10 bases left between them. The CDR3 protein is CASSLVGSGQFF. CDR3 nucleotide sequence: TGTGCCAGCAGCTTAGTGGGTAGTGGGCAGTTCTTC.

V gene TRBV2 combines with J gene TRBJ2-3; 7 nucleotides line up with TRBD1. Trimming removed 4 bases from V and 3 bases from J; junction bases left unmatched: 4. The CDR3 is made up of 14 amino acids. Germline values: CDR1 SNHLY, CDR2 FYNNEI. The CDR3 DNA reads TGTGCCAGCAGTGCGGTACAGGGGACAGATACGCAGTATTTT. As protein: CASSAVQGTDTQYF.

The chain carries TRBV5-1 and TRBJ1-6; D gene ambiguous. The ends were cut back, 0 bases at V and 9 bases at J, with 7 bases in the middle. Germline V lookup: CDR1 SGHRS, CDR2 YFSETQ. The CDR3 runs 13 residues. DNA of the CDR3: TGCGCCAGCAGCTTGGACGGGGTTTCACCCCTCCACTTT. Translated, it gives CASSLDGVSPLHF.

The rearrangement joins TRBV5-1 to TRBJ1-1, with unresolved D. Germline loops: CDR1 SGHRS, CDR2 YFSETQ. This CDR3 is 14 amino acids long. Deletions cut 0 bases from V and 8 bases from J, with 14 bases between. The CDR3 nucleotides read TGCGCCAGCAGCTTGGGCAGGACGGAGTTAGAAGCTTTCTTT. Encoded protein: CASSLGRTELEAFF.

This clonotype was observed at least ten times. The chain is built from TRBV3-1 and TRBJ2-1; 9 bases are shared with TRBD2. Germline-derived CDR1 and CDR2 are LGHDT and YNNKEL (reference sequence). With 0 bases clipped from V and 6 bases from J, the junction kept 6 bases outside the gene matches. CDR3 length equals 16 residues. Here the CDR3 DNA reads TGTGCCAGCAGCCAAGATCAACTAGCGGGCTTCAATGAGCAGTTCTTC. Translating it yields CASSQDQLAGFNEQFF.

The J gene is TRBJ2-2, the V gene TRBV20-1; 11 bases map to TRBD2. Germline V lookup: CDR1 DFQATT, CDR2 SNEGSKA (reference sequence). This CDR3 region has 14 residues. The V and J ends lost 6 bases and 4 bases, in that order; junction bases with no gene match: 4. CDR3 sequence (DNA): TGCAGTGCCCGACTAGCGGGGACCACCGGGGAGCTGTTTTTT. Translated: CSARLAGTTGELFF.

This clonotype has a handful of counts. This rearrangement joins TRBV6-5 to TRBJ2-1; D perhaps matches TRBD2 (5 bases). The germline V gene encodes CDR1 MNHEY and CDR2 SVGAGI. CDR3 length: 16 amino acids. V shed 2 bases and J shed 10 bases, with 21 bases lying between them. CDR3 bases: TGTGCCAGCAGTTACCGGCGAGGGCCCTCCCCGATGGAGCAGTTCTTC. Translating it yields CASSYRRGPSPMEQFF.

The sample holds a few counts of this clonotype. The chain couples TRBV9 to TRBJ2-2; D gene ambiguous. V was shortened by 2 bases and J by 6 bases, with 5 bases between the two germline ends. This CDR3 comprises 12 residues. Germline V lookup: CDR1 SGDLS, CDR2 YYNGEE. DNA for the CDR3: TGTGCCAGCAGCGTTTGGTCCGGGGAGCTGTTTTTT. This gives the protein CASSVWSGELFF.

This clonotype showed up just a few times. The rearrangement joins TRBV3-1 to TRBJ2-2, with 7 bases matching TRBD2. The J segment lost 0 bases and the V segment lost 2 bases, leaving 3 bases of the junction unmatched. Per germline, CDR1 LGHDT and CDR2 YNNKEL (reference sequence). This CDR3 spans 16 amino acids. The CDR3, as DNA: TGTGCCAGCAGCCAAACCGGGGGGACGAACACCGGGGAGCTGTTTTTT. It translates to CASSQTGGTNTGELFF.

The chain is built from TRBV5-1 and TRBJ2-1; 10 bases are a match to TRBD1. This CDR3 is 16 amino acids long. V dropped 4 bases and J dropped 0; count of bases not matched to a gene: 4. Germline CDR1 and CDR2: SGHRS and YFSETQ. CDR3 region: CASSMGQGISYNEQFF. CDR3 nucleotides: TGCGCCAGCAGCATGGGACAGGGGATCTCCTACAATGAGCAGTTCTTC.

This clonotype has only a few counts. The V gene is TRBV5-1, the J gene TRBJ2-5, with D possibly called TRBD1 or TRBD2 (5 bases each). V gave up 6 bases and J gave up 4 bases, with 16 bases separating them. The CDR3 has 14 amino acids. Germline assignment: CDR1 SGHRS and CDR2 YFSETQ. CDR3 sequence reads: CASNPGGTRETQYF. In DNA form, the CDR3 reads TGCGCCAGCAACCCTGGGGGTACCCGAGAGACCCAGTACTTC.

The chain links TRBV14 to TRBJ2-7; 9 bases agree with TRBD1. The V gene's germline CDR1 is SGHDN and CDR2 FVKESK. The CDR3 extends over 17 amino acids. The V gene end was trimmed by 3 bases and the J gene end by 1 base; junction bases not matched to a gene: 10. In DNA, the CDR3 is TGTGCCAGCAGCCATGCCCCCCACAGGGGGCTATCCTACGAGCAGTACGTC. It encodes CASSHAPHRGLSYEQYV.